This TCR beta chain was obtained from a study of blood T cells in healthy people across ages. The CDR3 has 14 residues. Germline CDR1 is SGHRS and CDR2 is YFSETQ. This clonotype was recorded a few times. One junction end disagrees with the germline gene, perhaps due to a read error. For the second PCR, which ran for 7 to 11 cycles, a sample-barcoded 5' primer and a J-beta primer mix were used. A 12-random-nucleotide template-switch adaptor tagged each cDNA molecule. TCRdb independently ran MiXCR on the 5' RACE reads; one entry per CDR3 protein. The sample consists of roughly 500,000 distinct CDR3 sequences, about 25% of them appearing once.

The clonotype originates from a woman aged 70-85 years in good health. This sequence joins TRBV5-1 and TRBJ1-2, with TRBD1 as a possible D gene (6 bases). Source material: blood. As DNA, the CDR3 is TGCGCCAGCAGCCCTGGGACACCTAAATATGGCTACACCTTC. Its translation is CASSPGTPKYGYTF.